What follows describes a single TCR beta chain. There are 13 residues in the CDR3. Deletions cut 5 bases from V and 9 bases from J, with 11 bases between. Germline V gene lookup returns CDR1 MDHEN and CDR2 SYDVKM. Authors' methods: The assay estimated nucleated cells by amplifying reference gene primers. This table comes from immunoSEQ multiplex PCR, and its TCRdb copy is limited to in-frame clones, with some not included. V and J calls and clone size follow that table, whereas D and trimming were derived from the DNA. This repertoire shows some 120,000 clones, 85% to 90% found once; its top ten account for over 20%. The data were taken from a study of blood T cell repertoires in COVID-19. Turning to the study itself: Samples taken during acute and convalescent COVID-19 were collected in the United States, Italy and Spain. T cells, B-cell-depleted T cells, or PBMCs supplied cDNA or gDNA.

The sequence derives from a woman older than 75 with acute or convalescent COVID-19. This chain links TRBV28 with TRBJ1-6; D unresolved. Input material: peripheral blood. CDR3 sequence reads: CASSTMSPSPLHF. The DNA of the CDR3 is TGTGCCAGCAGTACCATGAGCCCTTCACCCCTCCACTTT.